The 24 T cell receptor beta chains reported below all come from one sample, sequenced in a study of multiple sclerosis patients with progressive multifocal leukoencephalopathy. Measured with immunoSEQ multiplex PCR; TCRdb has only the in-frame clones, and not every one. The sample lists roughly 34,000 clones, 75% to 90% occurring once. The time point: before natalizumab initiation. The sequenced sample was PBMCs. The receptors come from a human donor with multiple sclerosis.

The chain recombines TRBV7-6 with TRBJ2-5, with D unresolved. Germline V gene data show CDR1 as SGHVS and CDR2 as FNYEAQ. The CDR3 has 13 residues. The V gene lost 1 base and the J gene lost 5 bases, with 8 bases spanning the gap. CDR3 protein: CASSLVTGETQYF. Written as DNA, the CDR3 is TGTGCCAGCAGCTTAGTAACTGGCGAGACCCAGTACTTC.

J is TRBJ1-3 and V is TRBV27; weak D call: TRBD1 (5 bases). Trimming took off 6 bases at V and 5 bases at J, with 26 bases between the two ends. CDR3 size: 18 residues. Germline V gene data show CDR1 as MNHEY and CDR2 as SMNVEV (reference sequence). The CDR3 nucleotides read TGTGCCAGCAGCCTTATGGGTGACAAGGGGCTGGTGCGAAACACCATATATTTT. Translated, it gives CASSLMGDKGLVRNTIYF.

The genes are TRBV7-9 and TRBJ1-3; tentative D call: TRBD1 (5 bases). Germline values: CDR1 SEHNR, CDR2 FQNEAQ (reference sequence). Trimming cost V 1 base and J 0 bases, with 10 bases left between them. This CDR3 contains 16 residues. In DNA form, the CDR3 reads TGTGCCAGCAGCTTAGAGGGGACCGTCTCTGGAAACACCATATATTTT. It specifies CASSLEGTVSGNTIYF.

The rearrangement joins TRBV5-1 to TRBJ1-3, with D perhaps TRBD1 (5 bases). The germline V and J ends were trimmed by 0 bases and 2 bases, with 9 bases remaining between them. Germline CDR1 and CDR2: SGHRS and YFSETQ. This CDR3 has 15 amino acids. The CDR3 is CASSLGDLTGNTIYF. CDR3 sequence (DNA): TGCGCCAGCAGCTTGGGGGACCTTACTGGAAACACCATATATTTT.

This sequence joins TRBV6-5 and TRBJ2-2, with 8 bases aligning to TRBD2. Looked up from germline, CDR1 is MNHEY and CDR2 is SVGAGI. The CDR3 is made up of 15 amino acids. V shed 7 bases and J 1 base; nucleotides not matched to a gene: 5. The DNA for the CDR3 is TGTGCCAGCACCCCCGGGACTAGGAACACCGGGGAGCTGTTTTTT. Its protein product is CASTPGTRNTGELFF.

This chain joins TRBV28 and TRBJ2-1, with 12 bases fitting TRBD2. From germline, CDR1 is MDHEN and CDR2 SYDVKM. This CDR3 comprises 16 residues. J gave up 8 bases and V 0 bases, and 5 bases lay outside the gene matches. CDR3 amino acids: CASSLWASGRGYEQFF. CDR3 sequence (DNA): TGTGCCAGCAGTTTATGGGCTAGCGGGAGGGGATATGAGCAGTTCTTC. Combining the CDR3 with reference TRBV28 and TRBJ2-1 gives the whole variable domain DVKVTQSSRYLVKRTGEKVFLECVQDMDHENMFWYRQDPGLGLRLIYFSYDVKMKEKGDIPEGYSVSREKKERFSLILESASTNQTSMYLCASSLWASGRGYEQFFGPGTRLTVL.

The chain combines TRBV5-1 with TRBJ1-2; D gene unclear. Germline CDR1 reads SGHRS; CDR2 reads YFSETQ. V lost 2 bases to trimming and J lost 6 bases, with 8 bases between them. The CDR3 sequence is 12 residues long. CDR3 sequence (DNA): TGCGCCAGCAGCTTTAACCGGGATGGCTACACCTTC. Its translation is CASSFNRDGYTF.

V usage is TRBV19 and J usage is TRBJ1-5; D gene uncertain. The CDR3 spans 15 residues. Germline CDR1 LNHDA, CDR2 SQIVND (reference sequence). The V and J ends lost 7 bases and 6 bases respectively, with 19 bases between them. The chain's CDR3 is CASTTRPGSGQPQHF. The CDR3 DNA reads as TGTGCCAGTACCACGAGGCCGGGGTCGGGTCAGCCCCAGCATTTT.

This CDR3 reads CASSQLTANTGELFF. The CDR3 nucleotides read TGCGCCAGCAGCCAGCTGACAGCGAACACCGGGGAGCTGTTTTTT. The chain recombines TRBV4-1 with TRBJ2-2; a weak D match, TRBD1 (5 bases). The CDR3 is 15 residues long. CDR1 and CDR2 (germline): MGHRA, YSYEKL. V lost 3 bases and J lost 0, with 8 bases in between.

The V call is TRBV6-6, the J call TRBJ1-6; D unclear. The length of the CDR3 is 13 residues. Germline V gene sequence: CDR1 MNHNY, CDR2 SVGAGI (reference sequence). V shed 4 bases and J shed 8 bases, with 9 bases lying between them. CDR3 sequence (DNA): TGTGCCAGCAGTTTCGGGTTGGATTCACCCCTCCACTTT. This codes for CASSFGLDSPLHF.

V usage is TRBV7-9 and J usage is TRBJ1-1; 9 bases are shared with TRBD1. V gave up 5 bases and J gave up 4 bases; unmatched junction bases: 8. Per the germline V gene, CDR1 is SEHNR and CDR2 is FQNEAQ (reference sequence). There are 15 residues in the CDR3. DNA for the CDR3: TGTGCCAGCAGCCCGCCGGGACAGGGATCCACTGAAGCTTTCTTT. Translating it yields CASSPPGQGSTEAFF.

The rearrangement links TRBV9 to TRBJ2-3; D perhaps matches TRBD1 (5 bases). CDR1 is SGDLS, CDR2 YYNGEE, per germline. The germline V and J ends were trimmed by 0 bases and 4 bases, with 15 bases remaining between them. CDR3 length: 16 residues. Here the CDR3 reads CASSVEWRQGPDTQYF. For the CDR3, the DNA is TGTGCCAGCAGCGTAGAATGGCGGCAGGGCCCAGATACGCAGTATTTT.

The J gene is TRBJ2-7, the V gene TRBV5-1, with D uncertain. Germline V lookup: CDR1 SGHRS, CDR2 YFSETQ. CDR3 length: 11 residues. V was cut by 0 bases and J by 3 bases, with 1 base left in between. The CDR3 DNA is TGCGCCAGCAGCTTGGGCTACGAGCAGTACTTC. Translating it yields CASSLGYEQYF. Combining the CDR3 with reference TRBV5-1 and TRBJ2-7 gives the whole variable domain KAGVTQTPRYLIKTRGQQVTLSCSPISGHRSVSWYQQTPGQGLQFLFEYFSETQRNKGNFPGRFSGRQFSNSRSEMNVSTLELGDSALYLCASSLGYEQYFGPGTRLTVT.

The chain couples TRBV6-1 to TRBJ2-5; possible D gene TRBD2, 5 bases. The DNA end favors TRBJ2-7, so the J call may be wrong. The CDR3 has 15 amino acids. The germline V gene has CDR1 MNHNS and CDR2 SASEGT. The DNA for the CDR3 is TGTGCCAGCCAAGCTACCACCGACTATCTATACGAGCAGTACTTC. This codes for CASQATTDYLYEQYF.

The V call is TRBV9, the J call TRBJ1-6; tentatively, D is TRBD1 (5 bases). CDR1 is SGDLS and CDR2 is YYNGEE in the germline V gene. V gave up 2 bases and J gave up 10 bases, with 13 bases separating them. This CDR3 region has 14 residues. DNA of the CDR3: TGTGCCAGCAGCGTTCAGGGAACGTACTCACCCCTCCACTTT. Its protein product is CASSVQGTYSPLHF.

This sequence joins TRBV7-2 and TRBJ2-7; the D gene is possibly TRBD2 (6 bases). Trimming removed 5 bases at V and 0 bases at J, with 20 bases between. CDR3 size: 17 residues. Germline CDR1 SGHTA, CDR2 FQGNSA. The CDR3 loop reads CASSPPGGSGTSYEQYF. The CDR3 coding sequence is TGTGCCAGCAGCCCCCCTGGAGGTAGCGGCACCTCCTACGAGCAGTACTTC. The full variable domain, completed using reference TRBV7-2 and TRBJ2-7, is GAGVSQSPSNKVTEKGKDVELRCDPISGHTALYWYRQSLGQGLEFLIYFQGNSAPDKSGLPSDRFSAERTGGSVSTLTIQRTQQEDSAVYLCASSPPGGSGTSYEQYFGPGTRLTVT.

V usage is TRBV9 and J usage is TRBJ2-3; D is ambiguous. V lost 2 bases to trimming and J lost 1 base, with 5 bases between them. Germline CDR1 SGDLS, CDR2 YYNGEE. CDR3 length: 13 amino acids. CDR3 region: CASSVIGTDTQYF. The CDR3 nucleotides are TGTGCCAGCAGCGTCATAGGCACAGATACGCAGTATTTT. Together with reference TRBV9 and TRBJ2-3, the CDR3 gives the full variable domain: DSGVTQTPKHLITATGQRVTLRCSPRSGDLSVYWYQQSLDQGLQFLIQYYNGEERAKGNILERFSAQQFPDLHSELNLSSLELGDSALYFCASSVIGTDTQYFGPGTRLTVL.

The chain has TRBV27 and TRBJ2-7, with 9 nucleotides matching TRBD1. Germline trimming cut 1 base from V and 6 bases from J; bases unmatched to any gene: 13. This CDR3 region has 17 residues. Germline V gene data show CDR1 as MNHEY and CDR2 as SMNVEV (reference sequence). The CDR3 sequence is CASSLYGSGDRVSEQYF. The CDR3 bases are TGTGCCAGCAGTTTATATGGGTCAGGGGACAGGGTTAGCGAGCAGTACTTC.

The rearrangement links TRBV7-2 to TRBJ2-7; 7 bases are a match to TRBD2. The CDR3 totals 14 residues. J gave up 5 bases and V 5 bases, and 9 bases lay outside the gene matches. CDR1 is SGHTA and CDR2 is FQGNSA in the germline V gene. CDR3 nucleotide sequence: TGTGCCAGCAGCCCGGGCGGGGGTGTCGACGAGCAGTACTTC. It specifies CASSPGGGVDEQYF.

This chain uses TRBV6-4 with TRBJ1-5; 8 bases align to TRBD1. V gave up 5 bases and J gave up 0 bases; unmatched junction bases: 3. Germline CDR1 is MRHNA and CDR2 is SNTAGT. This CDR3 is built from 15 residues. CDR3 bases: TGTGCCAGCAGTTCGACAGGGGATAGCAATCAGCCCCAGCATTTT. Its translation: CASSSTGDSNQPQHF.

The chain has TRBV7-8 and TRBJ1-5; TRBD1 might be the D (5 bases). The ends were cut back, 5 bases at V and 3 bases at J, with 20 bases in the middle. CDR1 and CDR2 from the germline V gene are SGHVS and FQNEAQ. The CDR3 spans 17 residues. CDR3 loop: CASSPQEVRGPNQPQHF. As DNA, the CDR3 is TGTGCCAGCAGCCCACAGGAGGTGCGGGGACCCAATCAGCCCCAGCATTTT.

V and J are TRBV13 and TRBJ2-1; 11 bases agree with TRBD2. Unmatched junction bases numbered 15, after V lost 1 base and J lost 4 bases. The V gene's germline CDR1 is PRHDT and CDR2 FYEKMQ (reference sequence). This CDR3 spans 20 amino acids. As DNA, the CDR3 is TGTGCCAGCAGCTTAGCGCCTAGCGGGAGGCATTCCTTAGGATACAATGAGCAGTTCTTC. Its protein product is CASSLAPSGRHSLGYNEQFF.

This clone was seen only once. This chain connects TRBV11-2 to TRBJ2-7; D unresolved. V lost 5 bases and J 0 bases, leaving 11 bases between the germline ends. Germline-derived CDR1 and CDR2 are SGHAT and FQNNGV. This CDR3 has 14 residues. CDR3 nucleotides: TGTGCCAGCAGCCGCACACCTAGCTCCTACGAGCAGTACTTC. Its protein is CASSRTPSSYEQYF.

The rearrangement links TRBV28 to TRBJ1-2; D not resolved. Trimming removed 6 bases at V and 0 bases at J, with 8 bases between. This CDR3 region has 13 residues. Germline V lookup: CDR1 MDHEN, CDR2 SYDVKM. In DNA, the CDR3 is TGTGCCAGCAGCCCAACTGCTAACTATGGCTACACCTTC. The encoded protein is CASSPTANYGYTF.